The clone carrying this TCR beta chain was recorded a few times. What it binds is not known. The data belong to a study of blood T cells in healthy people across ages. With a J-beta primer mix and a sample-barcoded 5' primer, a second PCR ran 7 to 11 cycles. MiXCR was run by TCRdb on the 5' RACE reads, yielding one entry per CDR3 protein. This table holds hundreds of thousands of distinct CDR3 sequences, around a quarter found once. Study-level points and caveats: Strong correlation existed between TCR beta diversity and naive T cell percentage.

This CDR3 spans 15 amino acids. Germline-derived CDR1 and CDR2 are SQVTM and ANQGSEA. V was clipped by 7 bases and J by 2 bases; unmatched bases: 7. These sequences were also reported in another study, on T cells of mothers and their children. From that study: Donation involved a few healthy Caucasian mothers and the six children that they had. There was no detection of any persistent microchimeric T cell clones.

This receptor was taken from a boy aged 2 to 10 in good health. Sequencing was performed on blood. The chain uses TRBV29-1 and TRBJ2-3; 12 bases line up with TRBD2. The CDR3 DNA reads as TGCAGCGCTAATGGACTAGCGGGACCCACAGATACGCAGTATTTT. It yields the protein CSANGLAGPTDTQYF.